This TCR beta chain was observed in a study of blood T cell repertoires in COVID-19. Study context: Italy, Spain and the United States were the sources of the convalescent and acute COVID-19 samples. From T cells, B-cell-depleted T cells, or PBMCs came the material, which was cDNA or gDNA.

With regard to this clone: One end of the junction fails to match germline, which may point to a read error.

The CDR3 runs 15 residues. Germline-derived CDR1 and CDR2 are SSHAT and FNYEAQ (reference sequence). In the original analysis: Amplification of reference gene primers provided the estimated nucleated cell counts. Measured with immunoSEQ multiplex PCR; TCRdb has only the in-frame clones, and not every one. V and J calls and clone size are as listed in that table; D and trimming were resolved from the DNA. The data show approximately 170,000 clones, around 85% seen once. This chain uses TRBV7-7 with TRBJ2-1; possibly TRBD2 for D (6 bases). This TCR came from a man younger than 40 with acute or convalescent COVID-19. Specimen: peripheral blood. The CDR3 protein is CASSLVSGAYNEQFF. In DNA, the CDR3 is TGTGCTAGCAGCTTAGTTAGCGGAGCTTACAATGAGCAGTTCTTC.